These 26 T cell receptor beta chains share one sample of origin, sequenced in a study of blood T cell repertoires in COVID-19. The data were produced by immunoSEQ multiplex PCR, yet TCRdb's version contains in-frame clones alone and is incomplete. The table has under 200,000 clones, 86% seen once. Sequencing was done on a sample of PBMCs or T cells enriched from blood (not recorded which). These receptors were collected from a man aged 35-49 years with acute COVID-19.

V is TRBV6-5 and J is TRBJ2-2; a weak D match, TRBD1 (6 bases). The CDR3 extends over 15 amino acids. V dropped 6 bases and J dropped 1 base, with 12 bases sitting between them. Looked up from germline, CDR1 is MNHEY and CDR2 is SVGAGI. CDR3 DNA: TGTGCCAGCAGGCCCCCGGGACAGAACACCGGGGAGCTGTTTTTT. This encodes CASRPPGQNTGELFF.

This chain uses TRBV7-9 with TRBJ1-1; D might be TRBD1 (6 bases). The CDR3 spans 14 residues. Per germline, CDR1 SEHNR and CDR2 FQNEAQ (reference sequence). V lost 5 bases and J lost 6, with 16 bases in between. The CDR3 loop is CASSNSTGPPEAFF. The CDR3 DNA follows: TGTGCCAGCAGCAATTCTACAGGGCCCCCTGAAGCTTTCTTT.

The chain carries TRBV24-1 and TRBJ1-2; D is uncertain. The germline gives CDR1 KGHDR, CDR2 SFDVKD. Trimming stripped 2 bases from V and 11 bases from J, with 14 bases between. The CDR3 extends over 13 amino acids. In DNA, the CDR3 is TGTGCCACCAGTGATTCCGGCCGGAGGGTTTACACCTTC. It translates to CATSDSGRRVYTF.

This sequence joins TRBV19 and TRBJ2-1; 12 bases line up with TRBD2. J was trimmed by 2 bases and V by 5 bases; bases with no gene match: 4. The CDR3 runs to 16 residues. Per germline, CDR1 LNHDA and CDR2 SQIVND (reference sequence). The CDR3 protein is CASSSLAGGPYNEQFF. The DNA for the CDR3 is TGTGCCAGTAGTTCTCTAGCGGGAGGGCCCTACAATGAGCAGTTCTTC.

The CDR3, as DNA: TGTGCCAGCAGCACCAGGATAAGTGGTGGCTACACCTTC. It encodes CASSTRISGGYTF. The chain carries TRBV27 and TRBJ1-2; D not resolved. Germline CDR1 reads MNHEY; CDR2 reads SMNVEV (reference sequence). Between the trimmed V and J ends, which lost 6 bases and 7 bases, there was a span of 15 bases. The CDR3 contains 13 residues.

This clone was observed a few times. The rearrangement uses TRBV7-5 and TRBJ2-5; the D call TRBD1 from the table was never checked on the DNA. TRBV7-5 is annotated as a pseudogene. The CDR3 totals 14 residues. CDR3: CARSPPCRKETQYF. The CDR3 DNA reads as TGTGCCAGAAGCCCCCCCTGCAGGAAGGAGACCCAGTACTTC.

The chain links TRBV29-1 to TRBJ1-1; D gene ambiguous. The germline CDR1 and CDR2 sequences are SQVTM and ANQGSEA. Between the trimmed V and J ends, which lost 5 bases and 5 bases, there was a span of 15 bases. This CDR3 spans 13 amino acids. DNA for the CDR3: TGCAGCGTTCCTACCTCTTGGAGTACTGAAGCTTTCTTT. This translates into CSVPTSWSTEAFF.

The chain joins TRBV29-1 to TRBJ1-2; D unresolved. The V gene's germline CDR1 is SQVTM and CDR2 ANQGSEA. The CDR3 runs 13 residues. V lost 7 bases and J 0 bases, leaving 12 bases between the germline ends. CDR3 DNA sequence: TGCAGCGAGTTAACAGCTACTAACTATGGCTACACCTTC. As protein: CSELTATNYGYTF.

V is TRBV19 and J is TRBJ2-1; D perhaps matches TRBD2 (6 bases). Trimming shortened V by 6 bases and J by 0 bases, and 12 bases separated the two germline ends. Germline CDR1 LNHDA, CDR2 SQIVND (reference sequence). The CDR3 sequence is 15 residues long. As DNA, the CDR3 is TGTGCCAGTAGACCCTTGGGGGGCTCCTACAATGAGCAGTTCTTC. Residues: CASRPLGGSYNEQFF.

This clone showed up just once. The gene calls are TRBV11-2 and TRBJ1-3; tentatively, D is TRBD1 (5 bases). The CDR3 runs to 13 residues. CDR1 SGHAT and CDR2 FQNNGV come from the germline V gene. Trimming stripped 3 bases from V and 4 bases from J, with 7 bases between. Here the CDR3 reads CASSLGLGNTIYF. In DNA, the CDR3 is TGTGCCAGCAGCTTGGGACTAGGAAACACCATATATTTT.

V and J are TRBV3-1 (or the pseudogene TRBV3-2) and TRBJ2-1, with a weak D call TRBD1 (6 bases). The CDR3 runs 12 residues. The V end lost 0 bases, the J end lost 12 bases, and 9 bases lay between the germline ends. Germline CDR1 and CDR2: LGHDT and YNNKEL (reference sequence). The CDR3 reads CASSQDLRGQFF. For the CDR3, the DNA is TGTGCCAGCAGCCAAGATCTCAGGGGGCAGTTCTTC.

In DNA form, the CDR3 reads TGTGCCAGCAGCCCTTTGGCAGCTAACTATGGCTACACCTTC. This sequence encodes CASSPLAANYGYTF. The chain is built from TRBV3-1 (or the pseudogene TRBV3-2) and TRBJ1-2; no firm D call. CDR3 length: 14 residues. Germline CDR1 LGHDT, CDR2 YNNKEL (reference sequence). The V end was cut by 4 bases, the J end by 0 bases, with 9 bases between.

This clone showed up just once. The gene calls are TRBV27 and TRBJ2-5, with a weak D call TRBD1 (6 bases). The CDR3 extends over 14 amino acids. Germline V gene data show CDR1 as MNHEY and CDR2 as SMNVEV (reference sequence). Trimming cost V 6 bases and J 3 bases, with 14 bases left between them. The CDR3 protein is CASRYTGSEETQYF. CDR3 nucleotide sequence: TGTGCCAGCAGGTATACAGGGTCGGAAGAGACCCAGTACTTC.

This rearrangement joins TRBV18 to TRBJ1-5; D possibly corresponds to TRBD1 (6 bases). The CDR3 sequence is 13 residues long. Germline CDR1 reads KGHSH; CDR2 reads LQKENI. Trimming stripped 6 bases from V and 12 bases from J, with 18 bases between. CDR3 amino acids: CASSYQGKGDQHF. CDR3 in DNA: TGTGCCAGCTCTTATCAAGGGAAGGGGGACCAGCATTTT.

The gene calls are TRBV27 and TRBJ2-1, with 8 nucleotides matching TRBD2. The trim removed 2 bases at V and 6 bases at J, leaving 6 bases unmatched. The CDR3 length is 15 residues. The germline gives CDR1 MNHEY, CDR2 SMNVEV (reference sequence). This chain's CDR3 is CASSLSGSRRNEQFF. DNA of the CDR3: TGTGCCAGCAGTTTAAGCGGGAGTCGTCGCAATGAGCAGTTCTTC.

The rearrangement uses TRBV5-4 and TRBJ2-2; D unresolved. Germline lookup yields CDR1 SGHNT and CDR2 YYREEE (reference sequence). The CDR3 is made up of 14 amino acids. V dropped 1 base and J dropped 0 bases, with 4 bases sitting between them. This CDR3 reads CASSLYPNTGELFF. The CDR3 region has the DNA TGTGCCAGCAGCTTGTATCCGAACACCGGGGAGCTGTTTTTT.

The rearrangement links TRBV28 to TRBJ2-2; D remains ambiguous. Trimming took off 8 bases at V and 0 bases at J, with 16 bases between the two ends. The CDR3 is made up of 16 amino acids. Germline-derived CDR1 and CDR2 are MDHEN and SYDVKM. The CDR3 DNA sequence: TGTGCCAGCTTATTTGCGCTAGACGCGAACACCGGGGAGCTGTTTTTT. It specifies CASLFALDANTGELFF.

The rearrangement joins TRBV29-1 to TRBJ1-5, with a possible D match to TRBD1 (5 bases). The V gene's germline CDR1 is SQVTM and CDR2 ANQGSEA. V lost 0 bases and J 4 bases, leaving 22 bases between the germline ends. This CDR3 has 18 amino acids. CDR3 coding DNA: TGCAGCGTTGAAGATCCCCCTCGGTCAGGGACTCTGAATCAGCCCCAGCATTTT. This codes for CSVEDPPRSGTLNQPQHF.

The V and J genes are TRBV19 and TRBJ1-6; possibly TRBD1 for D (5 bases). Germline V gene lookup returns CDR1 LNHDA and CDR2 SQIVND (reference sequence). Between the trimmed V and J ends, which lost 7 bases and 8 bases, there was a span of 12 bases. There are 13 residues in the CDR3. In nucleotides, the CDR3 is TGTGCCAGTATGGGGCTCGGTGATTCACCCCTCCACTTT. Amino acids: CASMGLGDSPLHF.

This sequence joins TRBV10-3 and TRBJ2-5, with 10 bases fitting TRBD2. V was clipped by 2 bases and J by 5 bases; unmatched bases: 8. The CDR3 loop spans 16 amino acids. Germline V gene data show CDR1 as ENHRY and CDR2 as SYGVKD. The CDR3 region is CAISETSGAPGETQYF. CDR3 DNA sequence: TGTGCCATCAGTGAGACTAGCGGGGCCCCAGGGGAGACCCAGTACTTC.

The J gene is TRBJ2-1, the V gene TRBV19; D perhaps matches TRBD2 (6 bases). The CDR3 has 17 amino acids. Trimming cost V 4 bases and J 4 bases, with 20 bases left between them. From germline, CDR1 is LNHDA and CDR2 SQIVND (reference sequence). The CDR3 is CASSRGDGGPRYNEQFF. CDR3 nucleotide sequence: TGTGCCAGTAGTAGAGGGGACGGGGGTCCCCGATACAATGAGCAGTTCTTC.

This rearrangement joins TRBV29-1 to TRBJ2-1; TRBD2 aligns across 14 bases. V shed 3 bases and J 7 bases; nucleotides not matched to a gene: 8. CDR1 is SQVTM and CDR2 is ANQGSEA in the germline V gene. CDR3 length: 16 amino acids. The CDR3 DNA is TGCAGCGTTGATGGGACTAGCGGGAGAGGGTGGAATGAGCAGTTCTTC. It is translated as CSVDGTSGRGWNEQFF.

The CDR3 loop is CASSFAGLAGSTYEQYF. In nucleotides, the CDR3 is TGTGCCAGCAGTTTCGCGGGACTAGCGGGGTCAACCTACGAGCAGTACTTC. The chain has TRBV28 and TRBJ2-7; 13 nucleotides match TRBD2. The V segment lost 3 bases and the J segment 2 bases; nucleotides outside the gene matches: 7. The CDR3 contains 17 residues. Germline CDR1 is MDHEN and CDR2 is SYDVKM. The complete variable domain, with remaining parts taken from reference TRBV28 and TRBJ2-7, reads DVKVTQSSRYLVKRTGEKVFLECVQDMDHENMFWYRQDPGLGLRLIYFSYDVKMKEKGDIPEGYSVSREKKERFSLILESASTNQTSMYLCASSFAGLAGSTYEQYFGPGTRLTVT.

The V and J genes are TRBV11-2 and TRBJ1-1; D remains unclear. The CDR3 totals 15 residues. The V end lost 0 bases, the J end lost 0 bases, and 8 bases lay between the germline ends. Germline V gene data show CDR1 as SGHAT and CDR2 as FQNNGV. This CDR3 is CASSLDHSLNTEAFF. The CDR3 DNA reads as TGTGCCAGCAGCTTAGATCACAGCCTGAACACTGAAGCTTTCTTT.

The rearrangement links TRBV27 to TRBJ1-2; 9 positions match TRBD1. The CDR3 runs 13 residues. J gave up 3 bases and V 6 bases, and 2 bases lay outside the gene matches. Germline lookup yields CDR1 MNHEY and CDR2 SMNVEV (reference sequence). The chain's CDR3 is CASRTGGHYGYTF. For the CDR3, the DNA is TGTGCCAGCAGGACAGGGGGTCACTATGGCTACACCTTC.

This rearrangement joins TRBV30 to TRBJ1-2, with D possibly being TRBD1 (5 bases). The CDR3 sequence is 12 residues long. Germline lookup yields CDR1 GTSNPN and CDR2 SVGIG (reference sequence). V gave up 4 bases and J gave up 2 bases, with 8 bases separating them. The CDR3, as DNA: TGTGCCTGGACTGGGGGGAACTATGGCTACACCTTC. Amino acid sequence: CAWTGGNYGYTF.